Given below is one T cell receptor beta chain in context. Its antigen specificity is not known. No base-level quality is on record; no much larger clone is a single base apart. This specimen belongs to a study of blood T cell repertoires in COVID-19 (dated by TCRdb to the early 2020s). Background for the entire study: Samples covering the acute and convalescent phases of COVID-19 were provided by collaborators in the United States, Italy and Spain. The repertoires were released in a freely available public database intended as a resource for research on the immune response to SARS-CoV-2. Deeply sampled blood TCRbeta repertoires from subjects exposed to, actively infected with, or recovered from COVID-19 were included in the dataset. Samples came from the ongoing ImmuneRACE study (first 160 participants) plus 1,254 subjects from 6 global collaborators. HLA class I and class II types, where available, came from metadata supplied by the sample provider rather than from assay-based typing. Sample metadata almost always included a de-identified subject ID, COVID-19 status, age in years and sex. The prospective study material was composed of cDNA or gDNA derived from T cells, B-cell-depleted T cells, or PBMCs. General study outcomes and caveats: The quantity of clinical and demographic metadata differed by source and by participant and was supplied without curation.

Each collaborating institution followed its own protocols to collect whole blood in K2EDTA tubes. Collaborator samples were shipped for TCRbeta analysis as frozen whole blood, isolated PBMCs, or DNA extracted from either sample type. The immunoSEQ Assay, a bias-controlled multiplex PCR, was used to amplify TCRbeta CDR3 regions from genomic DNA. The paper's data handling went like this. The number of nucleated cells in each sample was estimated by amplification of reference gene primers within the assay. Sequence reads were collapsed and filtered to measure the absolute abundance of every unique TCRbeta CDR3 rearrangement. For each sample, productive Simpson clonality was calculated by taking the square root of Simpson's diversity index across productive rearrangements. Imported from immuneACCESS, the table was reduced by TCRdb to in-frame sequences with V and J called. These copies leave out some clones; in studies compared against another copy, an unresolved V gene accounts for under half, and the cause of the remainder is not known. That table gives V, J and clone size, and the DNA gave D and trimming. This sample gives over 600,000 clones in total; around 90% of them show up just once. In total, the top ten clones hold about 0.26% of the sample.

The germline V end is reduced by 3 bases and the J end by 7 bases; junction bases left unmatched: 16. The CDR3, from cysteine to phenylalanine, totals 18 residues. The CDR3 DNA has 54 bases and is translated from base 1. The germline V gene provides CDR1 MNHNS and CDR2 SASEGT. The sample comprised peripheral blood. The chain uses TRBV6-1 and TRBJ2-1; 9 bases in the middle match TRBD1. The receptor was isolated from a woman aged 18-29 years with acute or convalescent COVID-19. CDR3 sequence: CASSDPLWGGQGWNEQFF. Read as DNA, the sequence is TGTGCCAGCAGTGACCCACTTTGGGGGGGACAGGGTTGGAATGAGCAGTTCTTC.